The 13 T cell receptor beta chains below were found in one sample sequenced in a study of cytomegalovirus exposure and HLA in healthy donors. PCR used 60 Vbeta primers and 13 Jbeta primers. Assay: immunoSEQ multiplex PCR; the TCRdb copy retains only in-frame clones and omits some. This table has some 150,000 clones, less than 10% appearing once. The sample taken for sequencing was PBMCs. Receptors originate from a male donor in good health and CMV-seronegative.

The sample holds a few counts of this clone. This sequence joins TRBV9 and TRBJ1-6; unclear D gene. Germline CDR1 and CDR2: SGDLS and YYNGEE. The CDR3 contains 14 residues. V lost 0 bases, J lost 4 bases, and 5 bases lay in between. CDR3 bases: TGTGCCAGCAGCGTAGGAGCGTATAATTCACCCCTCCACTTT. It codes for CASSVGAYNSPLHF.

The J gene is TRBJ2-7, the V gene TRBV7-9; D is perhaps TRBD1 (5 bases). Per the germline V gene, CDR1 is SEHNR and CDR2 is FQNEAQ (reference sequence). The CDR3 spans 13 residues. V lost 1 base and J lost 3, with 7 bases in between. The CDR3 reads CASSLGDSYEQYF. CDR3 nucleotide sequence: TGTGCCAGCAGCTTAGGCGACAGCTACGAGCAGTACTTC.

The chain couples TRBV4-3 to TRBJ1-1, with D perhaps matching TRBD1 (5 bases). Germline V lookup: CDR1 LGHNA, CDR2 YSLEER. Trimming removed 0 bases at V and 1 base at J, with 12 bases between. The CDR3 is 16 amino acids. The CDR3 coding sequence is TGCGCCAGCAGCCAAGATGGAACGGGGGGGAACACTGAAGCTTTCTTT. Translation: CASSQDGTGGNTEAFF.

On this clone itself: Different DNA sequences within this sample yield the same CDR3. V gene TRBV9 combines with J gene TRBJ1-1; TRBD1 aligns across 12 bases. The germline CDR1 and CDR2 sequences are SGDLS and YYNGEE. V shed 3 bases and J 8 bases; nucleotides not matched to a gene: 14. The CDR3 contains 17 residues. The CDR3 bases are TGTGCCAGCAGCGACGGGACAGGGGGCAAGTGGGGCACCGAAGCTTTCTTT. Amino acids: CASSDGTGGKWGTEAFF.

The rearrangement joins TRBV2 to TRBJ2-5; D perhaps matches TRBD2 (5 bases). Germline CDR1 and CDR2: SNHLY and FYNNEI. V was shortened by 10 bases and J by 0 bases, with 21 bases between the two germline ends. This CDR3 comprises 16 residues. The DNA for the CDR3 is TGTGCCACCCGCGGTTTCGGGATTGGGGACCAAGAGACCCAGTACTTC. Amino acids: CATRGFGIGDQETQYF.

This clone turned up a few times. The chain recombines TRBV2 with TRBJ1-4; weak D call: TRBD1 (6 bases). The germline CDR1 and CDR2 sequences are SNHLY and FYNNEI. This CDR3 region has 15 residues. V lost 6 bases and J 8 bases, leaving 19 bases between the germline ends. The CDR3 DNA reads TGTGCCAGCAGGGAGACAGGCGCCGGCGCCGAAAAACTGTTTTTT. Translated, it gives CASRETGAGAEKLFF.

This clone was detected only a few times. The CDR3 DNA is TGTGCCAGCAGCCAAGGGACTAGCGTAAACACCGGGGAGCTGTTTTTT. Translating it yields CASSQGTSVNTGELFF. The chain is built from TRBV4-2 and TRBJ2-2; 9 positions match TRBD2. Germline-derived CDR1 and CDR2 are LGHNA and YNFKEQ. Losses at the gene ends were 1 base for V and 2 bases for J; bases not matched to a gene: 2. CDR3 size: 16 residues.

This clone was observed a few times. One end of the junction is discordant with germline, which a read error may explain. The chain joins TRBV5-4 to TRBJ2-1; 10 bases line up with TRBD2. Germline assignment: CDR1 SGHNT and CDR2 YYREEE (reference sequence). CDR3 length: 14 amino acids. The CDR3 DNA reads TGTGCCATCAGCAGCGGGGGGGGAACTAATGAGCAGTTCTTC. Encoded protein: CAISSGGGTNEQFF.

The rearrangement links TRBV29-1 to TRBJ2-1; 8 bases fit TRBD2. Losses at the gene ends were 6 bases for V and 1 base for J; bases not matched to a gene: 11. Germline V gene data show CDR1 as SQVTM and CDR2 as ANQGSEA. The CDR3 is 16 residues long. CDR3 in DNA: TGCAGCGTCCATCGGGAAGCGGGAGTTTCCTACAATGAGCAGTTCTTC. It is translated as CSVHREAGVSYNEQFF.

As DNA, the CDR3 is TGTGTGACGTCGGACAGGCAAAGCTCTGGAAACACCATATATTTT. Encoded protein: CVTSDRQSSGNTIYF. The chain links TRBV19 to TRBJ1-3; TRBD1 matches 7 bases. In germline, CDR1 is LNHDA, CDR2 SQIVND (reference sequence). The CDR3 length is 15 residues.

CDR3 in amino acids: CASSATSGRLTYNEQFF. The CDR3 region has the DNA TGCGCCAGCAGCGCGACTAGCGGGAGGCTCACCTACAATGAGCAGTTCTTC. V is TRBV5-1 and J is TRBJ2-1, with 13 bases identical to TRBD2. The V and J ends lost 4 bases and 2 bases, in that order; junction bases with no gene match: 6. CDR1 and CDR2 (germline): SGHRS, YFSETQ. CDR3 length: 17 amino acids.

The CDR3 nucleotides read TGTGCCAGCACTTCATACGGACAGTTTTATTCACCCCTCCACTTT. It translates to CASTSYGQFYSPLHF. This sequence joins TRBV6-5 and TRBJ1-6, with D perhaps TRBD1 (6 bases). The germline V gene encodes CDR1 MNHEY and CDR2 SVGAGI. The CDR3 has 15 amino acids. V lost 7 bases and J lost 8, with 18 bases in between.

The CDR3 coding sequence is TGCGCCACCTCTACCACAGGGGTCGGATACAATGAGCAGTTCTTC. It yields the protein CATSTTGVGYNEQFF. V and J are TRBV5-1 and TRBJ2-1; 7 nucleotides match TRBD1. Losses at the gene ends were 9 bases for V and 4 bases for J; bases not matched to a gene: 13. The CDR3 length is 15 residues. Germline CDR1 reads SGHRS; CDR2 reads YFSETQ.